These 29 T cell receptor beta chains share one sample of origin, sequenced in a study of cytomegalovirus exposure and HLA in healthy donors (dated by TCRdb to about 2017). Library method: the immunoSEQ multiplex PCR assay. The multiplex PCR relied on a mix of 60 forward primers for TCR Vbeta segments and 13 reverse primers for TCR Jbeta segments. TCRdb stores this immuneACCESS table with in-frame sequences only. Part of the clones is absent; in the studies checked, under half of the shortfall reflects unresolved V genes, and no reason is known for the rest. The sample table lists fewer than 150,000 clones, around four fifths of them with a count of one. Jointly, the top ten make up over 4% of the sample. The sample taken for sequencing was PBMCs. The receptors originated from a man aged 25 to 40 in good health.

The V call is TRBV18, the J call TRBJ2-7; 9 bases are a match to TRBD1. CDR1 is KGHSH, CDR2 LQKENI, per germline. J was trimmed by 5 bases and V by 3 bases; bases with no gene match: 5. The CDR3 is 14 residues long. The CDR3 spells CASSPGGQGNEQYF. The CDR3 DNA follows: TGTGCCAGCTCACCCGGGGGACAGGGTAACGAGCAGTACTTC.

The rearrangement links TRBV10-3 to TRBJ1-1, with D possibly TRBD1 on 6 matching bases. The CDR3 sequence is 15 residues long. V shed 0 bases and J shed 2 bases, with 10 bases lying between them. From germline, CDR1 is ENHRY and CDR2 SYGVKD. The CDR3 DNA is TGTGCCATCAGTGAGTCGCAGGGGACAAACACTGAAGCTTTCTTT. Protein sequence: CAISESQGTNTEAFF.

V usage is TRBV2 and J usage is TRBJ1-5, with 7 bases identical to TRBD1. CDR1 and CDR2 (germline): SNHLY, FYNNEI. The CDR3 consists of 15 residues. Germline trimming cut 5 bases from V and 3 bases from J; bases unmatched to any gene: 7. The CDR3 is CASSSQGGDNQPQHF. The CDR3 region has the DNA TGTGCCAGCAGTAGCCAGGGGGGAGACAATCAGCCCCAGCATTTT.

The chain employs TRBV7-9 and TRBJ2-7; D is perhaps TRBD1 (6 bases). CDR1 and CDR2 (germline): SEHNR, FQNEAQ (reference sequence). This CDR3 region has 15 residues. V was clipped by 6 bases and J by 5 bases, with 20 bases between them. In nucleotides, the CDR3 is TGTGCCAGCAGTGCAGGGGACGGGGTCCTGGACGAGCAGTACTTC. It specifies CASSAGDGVLDEQYF.

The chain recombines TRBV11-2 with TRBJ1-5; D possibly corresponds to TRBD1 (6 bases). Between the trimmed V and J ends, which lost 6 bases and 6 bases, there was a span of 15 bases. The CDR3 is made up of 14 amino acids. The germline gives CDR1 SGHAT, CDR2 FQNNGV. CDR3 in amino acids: CASRRTGLGQPQHF. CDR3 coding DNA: TGTGCCAGCAGGCGTACAGGGCTTGGTCAGCCCCAGCATTTT. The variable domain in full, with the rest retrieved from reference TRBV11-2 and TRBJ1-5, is EAGVAQSPRYKIIEKRQSVAFWCNPISGHATLYWYQQILGQGPKLLIQFQNNGVVDDSQLPKDRFSAERLKGVDSTLKIQPAKLEDSAVYLCASRRTGLGQPQHFGDGTRLSIL.

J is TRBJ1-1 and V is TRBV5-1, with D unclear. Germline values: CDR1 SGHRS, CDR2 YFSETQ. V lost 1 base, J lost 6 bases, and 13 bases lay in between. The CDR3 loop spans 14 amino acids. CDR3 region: CASSLRPEGSEAFF. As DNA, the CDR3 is TGCGCCAGCAGCTTGCGCCCCGAGGGATCTGAAGCTTTCTTT.

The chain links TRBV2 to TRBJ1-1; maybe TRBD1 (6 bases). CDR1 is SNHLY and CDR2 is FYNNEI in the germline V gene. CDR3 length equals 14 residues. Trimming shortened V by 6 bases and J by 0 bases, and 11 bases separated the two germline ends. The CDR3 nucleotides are TGTGCCAGCAGGGACAGAAAGTTGAACACTGAAGCTTTCTTT. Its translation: CASRDRKLNTEAFF.

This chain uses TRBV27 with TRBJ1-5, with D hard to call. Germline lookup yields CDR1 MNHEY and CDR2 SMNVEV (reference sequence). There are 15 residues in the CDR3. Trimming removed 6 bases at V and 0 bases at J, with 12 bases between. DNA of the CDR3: TGTGCCAGCAGGATCGGACTGTATAGCAATCAGCCCCAGCATTTT. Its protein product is CASRIGLYSNQPQHF.

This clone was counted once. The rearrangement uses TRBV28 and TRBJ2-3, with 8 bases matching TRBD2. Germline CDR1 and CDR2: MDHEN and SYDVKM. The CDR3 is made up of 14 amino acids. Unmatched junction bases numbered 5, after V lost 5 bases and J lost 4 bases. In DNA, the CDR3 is TGTGCCAGCAGTGCCCCCGGGGGGGCAGATACGCAGTATTTT. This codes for CASSAPGGADTQYF.

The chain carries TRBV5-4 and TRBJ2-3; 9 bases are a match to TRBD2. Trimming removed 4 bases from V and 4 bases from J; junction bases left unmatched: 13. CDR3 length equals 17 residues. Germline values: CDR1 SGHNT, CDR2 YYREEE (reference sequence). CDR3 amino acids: CASSPGYAGGPADTQYF. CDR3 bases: TGTGCCAGCAGCCCGGGATATGCGGGAGGGCCCGCAGATACGCAGTATTTT. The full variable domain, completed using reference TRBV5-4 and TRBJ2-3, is ETGVTQSPTHLIKTRGQQVTLRCSSQSGHNTVSWYQQALGQGPQFIFQYYREEENGRGNFPPRFSGLQFPNYSSELNVNALELDDSALYLCASSPGYAGGPADTQYFGPGTRLTVL.

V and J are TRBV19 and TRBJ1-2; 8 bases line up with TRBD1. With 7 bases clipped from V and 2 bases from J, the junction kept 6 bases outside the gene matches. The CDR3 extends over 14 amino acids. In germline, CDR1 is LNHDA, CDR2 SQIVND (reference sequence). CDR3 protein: CASNRDRRNYGYTF. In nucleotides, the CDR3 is TGTGCCAGTAATAGGGACAGGCGCAACTATGGCTACACCTTC.

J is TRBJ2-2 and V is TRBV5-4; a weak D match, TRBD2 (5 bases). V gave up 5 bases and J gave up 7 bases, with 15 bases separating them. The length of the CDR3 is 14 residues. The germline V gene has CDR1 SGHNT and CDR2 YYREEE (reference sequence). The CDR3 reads CASSRDLMGGELFF. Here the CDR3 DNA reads TGTGCCAGCAGTCGGGATCTTATGGGCGGGGAGCTGTTTTTT.

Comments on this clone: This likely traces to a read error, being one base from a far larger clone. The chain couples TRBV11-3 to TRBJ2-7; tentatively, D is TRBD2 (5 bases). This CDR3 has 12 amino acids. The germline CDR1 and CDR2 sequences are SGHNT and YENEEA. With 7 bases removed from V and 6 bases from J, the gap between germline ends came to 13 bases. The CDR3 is CASTPGGSEQYF. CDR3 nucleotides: TGTGCCAGCACCCCAGGAGGATCCGAGCAGTACTTC.

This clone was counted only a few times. The CDR3 spells CASSDRAGANNEQFF. The DNA of the CDR3 is TGTGCCAGCAGTGACAGGGCAGGGGCGAACAATGAGCAGTTCTTC. The genes are TRBV6-4 and TRBJ2-1; perhaps TRBD1 as D (6 bases). V was clipped by 2 bases and J by 5 bases, with 13 bases between them. CDR1 and CDR2 from the germline V gene are MRHNA and SNTAGT. The length of the CDR3 is 15 residues.

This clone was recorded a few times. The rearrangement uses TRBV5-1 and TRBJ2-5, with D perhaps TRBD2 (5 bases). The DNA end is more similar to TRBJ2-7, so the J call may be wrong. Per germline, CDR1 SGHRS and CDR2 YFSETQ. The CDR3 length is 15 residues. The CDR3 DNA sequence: TGCGCCAGCAGCCCTGGTGCGGGTTCCCCCTACGAGCAGTACTTC. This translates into CASSPGAGSPYEQYF.

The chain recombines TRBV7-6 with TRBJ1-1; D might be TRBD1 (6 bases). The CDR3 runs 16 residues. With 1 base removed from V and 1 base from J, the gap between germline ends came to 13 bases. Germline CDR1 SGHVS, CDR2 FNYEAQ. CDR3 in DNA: TGTGCCAGCAGCTTAGAGGGGGGGATTGGGAACACTGAAGCTTTCTTT. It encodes CASSLEGGIGNTEAFF. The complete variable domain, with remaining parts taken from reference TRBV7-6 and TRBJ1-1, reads GAGVSQSPRYKVTKRGQDVALRCDPISGHVSLYWYRQALGQGPEFLTYFNYEAQQDKSGLPNDRFSAERPEGSISTLTIQRTEQRDSAMYRCASSLEGGIGNTEAFFGQGTRLTVV.

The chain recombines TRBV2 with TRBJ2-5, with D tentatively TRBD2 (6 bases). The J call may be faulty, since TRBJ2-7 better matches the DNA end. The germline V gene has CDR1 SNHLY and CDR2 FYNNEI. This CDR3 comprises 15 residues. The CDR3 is CASSGSVRGNYEQYF. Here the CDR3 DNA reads TGTGCCAGCAGTGGGAGTGTCCGGGGGAACTACGAGCAGTACTTC.

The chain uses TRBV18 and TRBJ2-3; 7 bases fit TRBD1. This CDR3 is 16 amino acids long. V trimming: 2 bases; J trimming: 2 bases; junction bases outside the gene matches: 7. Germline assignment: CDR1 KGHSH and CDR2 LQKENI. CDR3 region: CASSPAPGTATDTQYF. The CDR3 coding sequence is TGTGCCAGCTCACCAGCCCCCGGGACAGCCACAGATACGCAGTATTTT.

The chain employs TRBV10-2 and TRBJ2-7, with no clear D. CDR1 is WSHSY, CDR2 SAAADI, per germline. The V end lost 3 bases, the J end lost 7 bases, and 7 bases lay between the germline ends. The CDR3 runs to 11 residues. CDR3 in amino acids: CASSDLYEQYF. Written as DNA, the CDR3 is TGCGCCAGCAGTGACCTTTATGAGCAGTACTTC.

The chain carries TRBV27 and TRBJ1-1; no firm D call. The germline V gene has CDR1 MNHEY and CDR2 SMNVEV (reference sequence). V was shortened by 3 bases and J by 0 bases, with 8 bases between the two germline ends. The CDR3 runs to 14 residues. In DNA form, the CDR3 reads TGTGCCAGCAGTTTGGTAAGCATGAACACTGAAGCTTTCTTT. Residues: CASSLVSMNTEAFF.

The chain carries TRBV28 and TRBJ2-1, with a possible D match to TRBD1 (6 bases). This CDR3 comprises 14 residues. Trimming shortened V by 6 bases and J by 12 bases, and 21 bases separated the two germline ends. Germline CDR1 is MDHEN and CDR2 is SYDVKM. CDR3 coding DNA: TGTGCCAGCAGCTACAGGGAACTGGGTACGGCGCAGTTCTTC. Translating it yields CASSYRELGTAQFF.

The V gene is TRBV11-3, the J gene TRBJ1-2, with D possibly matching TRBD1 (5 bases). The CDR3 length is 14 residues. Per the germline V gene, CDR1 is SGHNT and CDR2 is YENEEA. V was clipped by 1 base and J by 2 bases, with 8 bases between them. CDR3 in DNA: TGTGCCAGCAGCTTAGTTCGACAGAACTATGGCTACACCTTC. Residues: CASSLVRQNYGYTF. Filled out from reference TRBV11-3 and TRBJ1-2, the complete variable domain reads EAGVVQSPRYKIIEKKQPVAFWCNPISGHNTLYWYLQNLGQGPELLIRYENEEAVDDSQLPKDRFSAERLKGVDSTLKIQPAELGDSAVYLCASSLVRQNYGYTFGSGTRLTVV.

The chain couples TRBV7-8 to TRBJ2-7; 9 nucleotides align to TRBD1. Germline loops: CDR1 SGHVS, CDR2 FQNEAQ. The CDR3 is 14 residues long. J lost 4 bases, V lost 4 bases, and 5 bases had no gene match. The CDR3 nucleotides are TGTGCCAGCAGCTCAACAGGGGGCGTTTACGAGCAGTACTTC. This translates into CASSSTGGVYEQYF. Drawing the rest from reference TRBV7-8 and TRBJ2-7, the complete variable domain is GAGVSQSPRYKVAKRGQDVALRCDPISGHVSLFWYQQALGQGPEFLTYFQNEAQLDKSGLPSDRFFAERPEGSVSTLKIQRTQQEDSAVYLCASSSTGGVYEQYFGPGTRLTVT.

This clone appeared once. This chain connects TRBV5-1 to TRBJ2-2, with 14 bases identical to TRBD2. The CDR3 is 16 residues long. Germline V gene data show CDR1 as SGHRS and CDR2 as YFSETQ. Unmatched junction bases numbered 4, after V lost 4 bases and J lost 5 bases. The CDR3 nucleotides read TGCGCCAGCAGCCCGGGACTAGCGGGAGTTACCGGGGAGCTGTTTTTT. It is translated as CASSPGLAGVTGELFF.

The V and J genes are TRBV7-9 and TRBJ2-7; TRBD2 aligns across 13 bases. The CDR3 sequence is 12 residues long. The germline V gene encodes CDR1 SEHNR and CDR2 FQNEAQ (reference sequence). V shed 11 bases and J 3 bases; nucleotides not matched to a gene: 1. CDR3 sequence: CAWTSGSYEQYF. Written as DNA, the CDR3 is TGTGCCTGGACTAGCGGGAGCTACGAGCAGTACTTC.

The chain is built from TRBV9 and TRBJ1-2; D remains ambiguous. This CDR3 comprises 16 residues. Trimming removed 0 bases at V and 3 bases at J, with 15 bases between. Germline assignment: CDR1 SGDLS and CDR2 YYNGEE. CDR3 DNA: TGTGCCAGCAGCGTAGGTTCGACTCTCTCGGACTATGGCTACACCTTC. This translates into CASSVGSTLSDYGYTF.

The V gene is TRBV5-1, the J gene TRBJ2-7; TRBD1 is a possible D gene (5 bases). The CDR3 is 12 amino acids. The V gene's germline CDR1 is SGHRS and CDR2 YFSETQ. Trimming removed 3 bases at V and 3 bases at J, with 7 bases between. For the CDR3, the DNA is TGCGCCAGCAGCTCTGACAGCTACGAGCAGTACTTC. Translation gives CASSSDSYEQYF.

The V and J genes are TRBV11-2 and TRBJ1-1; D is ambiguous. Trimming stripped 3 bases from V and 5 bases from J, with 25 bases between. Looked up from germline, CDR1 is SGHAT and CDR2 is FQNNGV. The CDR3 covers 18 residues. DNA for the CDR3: TGTGCCAGCAGCTTCCCCCGGACTCACCCCAGCGGGCAGACTGAAGCTTTCTTT. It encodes CASSFPRTHPSGQTEAFF.

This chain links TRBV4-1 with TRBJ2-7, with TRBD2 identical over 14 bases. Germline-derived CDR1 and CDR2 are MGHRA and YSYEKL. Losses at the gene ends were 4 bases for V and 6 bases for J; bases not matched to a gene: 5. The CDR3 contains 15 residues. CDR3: CASSPGLAGGTEQYF. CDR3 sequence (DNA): TGCGCCAGCAGCCCAGGACTAGCGGGAGGTACCGAGCAGTACTTC.